The 30 T cell receptor beta chains listed next were all sequenced from one sample in a study of blood T cell repertoires in COVID-19. Only in-frame clones appear in the TCRdb table, and some are missing; sequencing was by immunoSEQ multiplex PCR. Here the sample spans approximately 190,000 clones, roughly four fifths being singletons. Material: peripheral blood. These receptors came from a woman aged 35 to 49 with acute or convalescent COVID-19.

V is TRBV18 and J is TRBJ1-1; D might be TRBD1 (6 bases). This CDR3 comprises 11 residues. V was clipped by 10 bases and J by 4 bases, with 10 bases between them. In germline, CDR1 is KGHSH, CDR2 LQKENI. The CDR3 here is CATRGFTEAFF. The CDR3 bases are TGTGCCACCAGGGGTTTCACTGAAGCTTTCTTT.

This clone was recorded only once. The gene calls are TRBV28 and TRBJ1-1; 8 bases are shared with TRBD1. Looked up from germline, CDR1 is MDHEN and CDR2 is SYDVKM. This CDR3 has 13 amino acids. With V trimmed by 5 bases and J by 6 bases, 5 bases remained unmatched. The CDR3 protein is CASSGQGRPEAFF. Written as DNA, the CDR3 is TGTGCCAGCAGTGGACAGGGTCGCCCTGAAGCTTTCTTT.

The rearrangement joins TRBV28 to TRBJ2-3; 15 positions agree with TRBD2. There are 19 residues in the CDR3. Germline V lookup: CDR1 MDHEN, CDR2 SYDVKM. V shed 7 bases, J shed 4 bases, and the junction held 15 bases outside the gene matches. CDR3 coding DNA: TGTGCCAGCACCTCAACATGGACTAGCGGGAGGGCCGCGGCAGATACGCAGTATTTT. Translated: CASTSTWTSGRAAADTQYF.

The chain employs TRBV2 and TRBJ1-3; TRBD1 aligns across 9 bases. The ends lost 4 bases at V and 7 bases at J; junction bases unmatched: 2. CDR1 is SNHLY, CDR2 FYNNEI, per germline. The CDR3 is 13 amino acids. CDR3 loop: CASSGTGENTIYF. The CDR3 coding sequence is TGTGCCAGCAGTGGGACAGGGGAGAACACCATATATTTT.

The chain carries TRBV27 and TRBJ2-7; 9 bases map to TRBD1. V lost 5 bases, J lost 0 bases, and 8 bases stayed unmatched. This CDR3 has 16 amino acids. Looked up from germline, CDR1 is MNHEY and CDR2 is SMNVEV (reference sequence). The CDR3 protein is CASSPLDRGGSYEQYF. The DNA of the CDR3 is TGTGCCAGCAGTCCCCTGGACAGGGGTGGCTCCTACGAGCAGTACTTC.

The V call is TRBV5-1, the J call TRBJ2-2, with D maybe TRBD2 (6 bases). CDR3 length equals 16 residues. V lost 2 bases, J lost 3 bases, and 14 bases lay in between. The germline CDR1 and CDR2 sequences are SGHRS and YFSETQ. As DNA, the CDR3 is TGCGCCAGCAGCTTCGGTGCGGGGATCTACACCGGGGAGCTGTTTTTT. Translation gives CASSFGAGIYTGELFF. Filled out from reference TRBV5-1 and TRBJ2-2, the complete variable domain reads KAGVTQTPRYLIKTRGQQVTLSCSPISGHRSVSWYQQTPGQGLQFLFEYFSETQRNKGNFPGRFSGRQFSNSRSEMNVSTLELGDSALYLCASSFGAGIYTGELFFGEGSRLTVL.

The chain employs TRBV7-9 and TRBJ2-7, with a weak D call TRBD2 (5 bases). The CDR3 runs 12 residues. Germline V lookup: CDR1 SEHNR, CDR2 FQNEAQ (reference sequence). With 1 base removed from V and 9 bases from J, the gap between germline ends came to 10 bases. The CDR3 DNA sequence: TGTGCCAGCAGCTTAGGTAGTGAGGGGCAGTACTTC. Translation: CASSLGSEGQYF. The full variable domain, in which reference TRBV7-9 and TRBJ2-7 provide the parts outside the CDR3, is DTGVSQNPRHKITKRGQNVTFRCDPISEHNRLYWYRQTLGQGPEFLTYFQNEAQLEKSRLLSDRFSAERPKGSFSTLEIQRTEQGDSAMYLCASSLGSEGQYFGPGTRLTVT.

The V and J genes are TRBV3-1 (or the pseudogene TRBV3-2) and TRBJ2-1; 13 bases match TRBD2. Germline-derived CDR1 and CDR2 are LGHDT and YNNKEL (reference sequence). The CDR3 is made up of 15 amino acids. Trimming cost V 6 bases and J 6 bases; bases outside gene matches: 5. The DNA of the CDR3 is TGTGCCAGCAGTCGACTAGCGGGAGGAGGCAATGAGCAGTTCTTC. It specifies CASSRLAGGGNEQFF.

J is TRBJ1-5 and V is TRBV6-6, with 9 bases lining up with TRBD1. Germline trimming cut 5 bases from V and 6 bases from J; bases unmatched to any gene: 8. The CDR3 consists of 15 residues. The germline CDR1 and CDR2 sequences are MNHNY and SVGAGI (reference sequence). The CDR3 loop reads CASSRPGQGIQPQHF. DNA of the CDR3: TGTGCCAGCAGTCGGCCGGGACAGGGTATTCAGCCCCAGCATTTT.

The chain couples TRBV28 to TRBJ2-5; possible D gene TRBD2, 5 bases. Germline V CDR1 and CDR2: MDHEN, SYDVKM. This CDR3 has 13 amino acids. Deletions cut 7 bases from V and 5 bases from J, with 14 bases between. CDR3 nucleotides: TGTGCCAGCACCCCGGCGGGCGGCGAGACCCAGTACTTC. As protein: CASTPAGGETQYF.

V and J are TRBV7-2 and TRBJ2-7, with D unclear. The V and J ends lost 2 bases and 2 bases respectively, with 13 bases between them. Germline CDR1 is SGHTA and CDR2 is FQGNSA. The CDR3 loop spans 15 amino acids. The CDR3 sequence is CASSLLGPRAYEQYF. CDR3 bases: TGTGCCAGCAGCTTACTCGGCCCTAGAGCCTACGAGCAGTACTTC. Using reference TRBV7-2 and TRBJ2-7 for the parts outside the CDR3, the full variable domain is GAGVSQSPSNKVTEKGKDVELRCDPISGHTALYWYRQSLGQGLEFLIYFQGNSAPDKSGLPSDRFSAERTGGSVSTLTIQRTQQEDSAVYLCASSLLGPRAYEQYFGPGTRLTVT.

The rearrangement joins TRBV20-1 to TRBJ2-7; weak D call: TRBD1 (6 bases). This CDR3 has 11 amino acids. CDR1 is DFQATT and CDR2 is SNEGSKA in the germline V gene (reference sequence). Trimming removed 6 bases at V and 6 bases at J, with 12 bases between. CDR3 sequence reads: CSAGRGGEQYF. CDR3 nucleotides: TGCAGTGCGGGCAGGGGCGGCGAGCAGTACTTC.

V usage is TRBV19 and J usage is TRBJ2-1, with D possibly TRBD1 on 5 matching bases. The CDR3 sequence is 13 residues long. Germline CDR1 reads LNHDA; CDR2 reads SQIVND (reference sequence). Trimming pared 3 bases from V and 3 bases from J, leaving 6 bases between. The CDR3 protein is CASSIDSYNEQFF. CDR3 nucleotides: TGTGCCAGTAGTATTGACAGCTACAATGAGCAGTTCTTC. Based on the CDR3 plus reference TRBV19 and TRBJ2-1, the full variable domain is DGGITQSPKYLFRKEGQNVTLSCEQNLNHDAMYWYRQDPGQGLRLIYYSQIVNDFQKGDIAEGYSVSREKKESFPLTVTSAQKNPTAFYLCASSIDSYNEQFFGPGTRLTVL.

The chain uses TRBV11-2 and TRBJ2-3; TRBD2 matches 10 bases. The V gene's germline CDR1 is SGHAT and CDR2 FQNNGV. CDR3 length: 16 amino acids. Trimming took 3 bases from V and 1 from J; bases not matched to a gene: 4. CDR3 nucleotides: TGTGCCAGCAGCTTCAGGACTAGCGGACGCACAGATACGCAGTATTTT. Residues: CASSFRTSGRTDTQYF.

The chain couples TRBV2 to TRBJ2-5, with a tentative D call TRBD1 (6 bases). Germline CDR1 is SNHLY and CDR2 is FYNNEI. V was cut by 4 bases and J by 5 bases, with 11 bases left in between. The CDR3 length is 13 residues. The CDR3 region has the DNA TGTGCCAGCAGTGGACAGGACAAGGAGACCCAGTACTTC. The encoded protein is CASSGQDKETQYF.

J is TRBJ1-6 and V is TRBV5-1, with TRBD1 identical over 10 bases. The J segment lost 12 bases and the V segment lost 4 bases, leaving 7 bases of the junction unmatched. Germline V gives CDR1 SGHRS, CDR2 YFSETQ. The CDR3 has 14 residues. The CDR3 DNA reads TGCGCCAGCAGCCGGGGACAGGGGTTAGAACCCCTCCACTTT. This encodes CASSRGQGLEPLHF.

The chain has TRBV10-1 and TRBJ2-1; 10 nucleotides agree with TRBD2. Trimming at V came to 0 bases and at J to 4 bases, leaving 3 bases not matched to a gene. There are 16 residues in the CDR3. Germline V gene lookup returns CDR1 WNHNN and CDR2 SYGVQD (reference sequence). CDR3 sequence (DNA): TGCGCCAGCAGTGAGTCGGGTAGCGGGAGGTACAATGAGCAGTTCTTC. Translation gives CASSESGSGRYNEQFF.

The gene calls are TRBV10-1 and TRBJ1-5, with D possibly being TRBD1 (5 bases). This CDR3 region has 14 residues. Trimming removed 7 bases at V and 6 bases at J, with 16 bases between. Germline assignment: CDR1 WNHNN and CDR2 SYGVQD (reference sequence). CDR3 sequence (DNA): TGCGCCAGCACCGGGCCCCGAGACAGTCAGCCCCAGCATTTT. It is translated as CASTGPRDSQPQHF.

The sample holds one count of this clone. The V gene is TRBV5-6, the J gene TRBJ2-5; possible D gene TRBD1, 5 bases. V was clipped by 3 bases and J by 2 bases, with 11 bases between them. Germline lookup yields CDR1 SGHDT and CDR2 YYEEEE. CDR3 length equals 14 residues. The DNA for the CDR3 is TGTGCCAGCAGCTCCGGACAAGTACAAGAGACCCAGTACTTC. Its protein is CASSSGQVQETQYF.

The chain uses TRBV9 and TRBJ1-2, with TRBD1 matching 7 bases. Germline lookup yields CDR1 SGDLS and CDR2 YYNGEE. CDR3 length: 14 residues. Germline trimming cut 1 base from V and 6 bases from J; bases unmatched to any gene: 6. The chain's CDR3 is CASSVIPGQDGYTF. The CDR3, as DNA: TGTGCCAGCAGCGTAATCCCCGGACAGGATGGCTACACCTTC. Supplemented by reference TRBV9 and TRBJ1-2, the full variable domain reads DSGVTQTPKHLITATGQRVTLRCSPRSGDLSVYWYQQSLDQGLQFLIQYYNGEERAKGNILERFSAQQFPDLHSELNLSSLELGDSALYFCASSVIPGQDGYTFGSGTRLTVV.

The sample holds a few counts of this clone. V usage is TRBV10-2 and J usage is TRBJ2-5; 13 positions agree with TRBD2. The ends lost 2 bases at V and 5 bases at J; junction bases unmatched: 11. Germline V gives CDR1 WSHSY, CDR2 SAAADI. The CDR3 is 18 amino acids. The CDR3 DNA is TGCGCCAGCAGTGAGAAATGGCGGACTAGCGGGAGTTCTGAGACCCAGTACTTC. This gives the protein CASSEKWRTSGSSETQYF.

The V gene is TRBV2, the J gene TRBJ1-1; D unresolved. The CDR3 runs to 12 residues. The V and J ends lost 7 bases and 1 base respectively, with 7 bases between them. Germline loops: CDR1 SNHLY, CDR2 FYNNEI. Here the CDR3 reads CASILSNTEAFF. The DNA for the CDR3 is TGTGCCAGCATTCTTTCGAACACTGAAGCTTTCTTT.

This clone was recorded only once. This sequence joins TRBV7-2 and TRBJ1-2; D gene ambiguous. Germline V lookup: CDR1 SGHTA, CDR2 FQGNSA. Trimming removed 5 bases at V and 7 bases at J, with 14 bases between. The CDR3 totals 13 residues. CDR3: CASSPSGSAGYTF. The CDR3 DNA reads TGTGCCAGCAGCCCCAGCGGATCCGCTGGCTACACCTTC.

In nucleotides, the CDR3 is TGTGCCAGCCGACTCTCTGGGTCGTCTAACTATGGCTACACCTTC. Amino acids: CASRLSGSSNYGYTF. This chain connects TRBV6-5 to TRBJ1-2; no clear D. The CDR3 length is 15 residues. Germline V gene data show CDR1 as MNHEY and CDR2 as SVGAGI. V was pared by 8 bases and J by 0 bases, with 16 bases between.

The chain recombines TRBV10-1 with TRBJ2-1; 14 bases map to TRBD2. CDR1 and CDR2 (germline): WNHNN, SYGVQD (reference sequence). The CDR3 has 15 amino acids. Trimming at V came to 8 bases and at J to 9 bases, leaving 9 bases not matched to a gene. The CDR3 region is CASEAGTSGRSEQFF. The CDR3 coding sequence is TGCGCCAGCGAGGCCGGGACTAGCGGGAGATCTGAGCAGTTCTTC.

The chain combines TRBV7-2 with TRBJ2-7, with 7 bases aligning to TRBD2. Germline lookup yields CDR1 SGHTA and CDR2 FQGNSA. V shed 10 bases, J shed 2 bases, and the junction held 11 bases outside the gene matches. This CDR3 has 14 residues. As DNA, the CDR3 is TGTGCCACCACAAAGGGAGGGTCAACCTACGAGCAGTACTTC. It translates to CATTKGGSTYEQYF. Using reference TRBV7-2 and TRBJ2-7 for the parts outside the CDR3, the full variable domain is GAGVSQSPSNKVTEKGKDVELRCDPISGHTALYWYRQSLGQGLEFLIYFQGNSAPDKSGLPSDRFSAERTGGSVSTLTIQRTQQEDSAVYLCATTKGGSTYEQYFGPGTRLTVT.

V and J are TRBV3-1 (or the pseudogene TRBV3-2) and TRBJ1-3; 7 bases match TRBD1. The germline CDR1 and CDR2 sequences are LGHDT and YNNKEL (reference sequence). This CDR3 contains 13 residues. The J segment lost 4 bases and the V segment lost 8 bases, leaving 5 bases of the junction unmatched. CDR3 loop: CASRQGGGNTIYF. The CDR3 DNA sequence: TGTGCCAGCCGACAGGGCGGAGGAAACACCATATATTTT.

J is TRBJ1-5 and V is TRBV7-9; D is perhaps TRBD1 (5 bases). The CDR3 sequence is 15 residues long. V shed 3 bases and J shed 1 base, with 10 bases lying between them. CDR1 and CDR2 from the germline V gene are SEHNR and FQNEAQ (reference sequence). CDR3 DNA: TGTGCCAGCAGCTTGTCTCAGGGAAGCAATCAGCCCCAGCATTTT. Amino acid sequence: CASSLSQGSNQPQHF. Combining the CDR3 with reference TRBV7-9 and TRBJ1-5 gives the whole variable domain DTGVSQNPRHKITKRGQNVTFRCDPISEHNRLYWYRQTLGQGPEFLTYFQNEAQLEKSRLLSDRFSAERPKGSFSTLEIQRTEQGDSAMYLCASSLSQGSNQPQHFGDGTRLSIL.

This rearrangement joins TRBV5-1 to TRBJ1-1, with D perhaps matching TRBD1 (6 bases). Germline V gene sequence: CDR1 SGHRS, CDR2 YFSETQ. V was clipped by 0 bases and J by 6 bases, with 15 bases between them. The CDR3 covers 15 residues. CDR3 DNA: TGCGCCAGCAGCTTGGGGACAGCCACTTTCGCTGAAGCTTTCTTT. This translates into CASSLGTATFAEAFF. The full variable domain, its missing parts supplied by reference TRBV5-1 and TRBJ1-1, is KAGVTQTPRYLIKTRGQQVTLSCSPISGHRSVSWYQQTPGQGLQFLFEYFSETQRNKGNFPGRFSGRQFSNSRSEMNVSTLELGDSALYLCASSLGTATFAEAFFGQGTRLTVV.

The V gene is TRBV18, the J gene TRBJ2-7; tentatively, D is TRBD1 (5 bases). The CDR3 extends over 13 amino acids. V was cut by 2 bases and J by 3 bases, with 8 bases left in between. CDR1 is KGHSH, CDR2 LQKENI, per germline. The CDR3 nucleotides read TGTGCCAGCTCACCAACGACAGACTACGAGCAGTACTTC. Its protein product is CASSPTTDYEQYF.